A selection of T cell receptor beta chains follows, all from one sample in a study of T cells in localized non-small cell lung cancer. Assay used: immunoSEQ multiplex PCR; TCRdb lists only in-frame clones, some missing. The data contain about 76,000 clones, about four fifths of them singletons. The starting material was peripheral blood, obtained before any cancer treatment. The receptors stem from a female donor over 55 with stage I lung adenocarcinoma. CDR3s include the opening cysteine and the closing phenylalanine or tryptophan.

V,J,CDR3
TRBV28,TRBJ1-4,CASSTALAEKLFF
TRBV6-1,TRBJ1-2,CASREDTYNYGYTF
TRBV11-2,TRBJ2-5,CASSSLGGQETQYF
TRBV7-3,TRBJ2-1,CASSLNRPPVHEQFF
TRBV14,TRBJ1-1,CASSQGIYFGEEAFF
TRBV27,TRBJ2-3,CASRRDYSTDTQYF
TRBV25-1,TRBJ2-3,CASSFTDTQYF
TRBV7-2,TRBJ2-1,CASSLRREGMFF
TRBV29-1,TRBJ1-3,CSVGSGGGNTIYF
TRBV6-5,TRBJ1-5,CASSRLGGQPQHF
TRBV6-4,TRBJ2-4,CASSDPAHLGAKNIQYF